The rows below give T cell receptor beta chains drawn from one sample of a study of OX40 agonist ivuxolimab in advanced cancers. The table came from immunoSEQ multiplex PCR; TCRdb's copy has only in-frame clones and leaves some out. The sample carries 50,000 to 65,000 clones, 80% to 90% recorded once. The sequences come from CD4+ or CD8+ T cells sorted from blood, collected in a trial of the OX40 agonist ivuxolimab. These receptors came from an adult with an advanced solid tumor such as melanoma, head and neck, liver or kidney cancer. The conserved cysteine and the conserved F or W are not part of the CDR3 here.

j_call,v_call,cdr3_aa
TRBJ1-2,TRBV2,ASRRPPPSRTNYGYT
TRBJ2-5,TRBV5-8,ASSEGLAGGRETQY
TRBJ2-5,TRBV9,ASSVGGLAGVETQY
TRBJ2-5,TRBV2,ASRRAYQETQY
TRBJ2-5,TRBV6-1,ASRTSGKETQY
TRBJ2-5,TRBV18,ASSRTAQETQY
TRBJ2-5,TRBV7-9,ASSLLAPQETQY
TRBJ1-5,TRBV2,ASSAGAVNQPQH
TRBJ2-1,TRBV6-5,ASSLGQGPYNEQF
TRBJ2-3,TRBV7-2,ASSFGSTDTQY
TRBJ2-3,TRBV2,ASAPWTDLTDTQY
TRBJ2-7,TRBV5-4,ASSGEGLAAEQY
TRBJ1-1,TRBV28,ASSPPMKKNTEAF
TRBJ2-7,TRBV6-6,ASSYSIDSEQY
TRBJ2-3,TRBV11-2,ASSLAFPDTQY
TRBJ2-2,TRBV11-2,ASSFPTGGTGELF
TRBJ2-3,TRBV19,ASSPLAGAGDTQY
TRBJ2-7,TRBV2,ASRLTGGYEQY
TRBJ1-3,TRBV2,ASSVGQGAGNTIY
TRBJ2-5,TRBV19,ASSIDGLETQY
TRBJ2-2,TRBV28,ASSLDLLANTGELF
TRBJ2-7,TRBV6-1,ASSERSGQYEQY
TRBJ2-5,TRBV19,ASSGTEQETQY
TRBJ1-6,TRBV2,ASSAPAGRGYNSPLH
TRBJ1-5,TRBV14,ASSTGGGQPQH
TRBJ2-7,TRBV28,ASSLGTYEQY
TRBJ1-3,TRBV5-1,ASSPTSSSGNTIY
TRBJ2-7,TRBV28,ASSLLSSGRSVYEQY
TRBJ2-1,TRBV18,ASSLGLAGEVEQF
TRBJ1-2,TRBV4-3,ASSQEYGYT
TRBJ2-5,TRBV6-5,ASSYSSWGKETQY
TRBJ1-2,TRBV9,ASSVEGRGRDGYT
TRBJ1-1,TRBV10-2,ASSDRGTGVLNTEAF
TRBJ1-5,TRBV7-2,ASSFAGQDQPQH
TRBJ1-4,TRBV23-1,ASSQSVDGNNEKLF
TRBJ2-6,TRBV5-1,ASSKTTGAGANVLT
TRBJ2-2,TRBV2,ASSGGTNTGELF
TRBJ1-5,TRBV2,ASNDRPGLWQPQH
TRBJ1-5,TRBV18,ASSPRQKNQPQH
TRBJ2-3,TRBV6-1,ASSEAKTSGLNTDTQY
TRBJ2-2,TRBV29-1,SVRRGGPLSGELF
TRBJ2-7,TRBV19,ASRGRAYEQY
TRBJ2-7,TRBV7-8,ASSLEARGIYEQY
TRBJ2-5,TRBV11-2,ASSLSVGETQY
TRBJ1-1,TRBV4-1,ASSQDTGRSMNTEAF
TRBJ2-5,TRBV7-8,ASSRGGLEETQY
TRBJ1-5,TRBV25-1,ASSESGHSSNQPQH
TRBJ2-5,TRBV27,ASSSGFSGETQY
TRBJ2-5,TRBV5-5,ASSSPQTGSVTQY
TRBJ2-2,TRBV7-9,ASSPRLVLTGELF
TRBJ2-5,TRBV7-6,ASSFGLAGNQETQY
TRBJ2-7,TRBV6-5,ASRRDRGSYEQY
TRBJ2-7,TRBV10-2,ASSDPGLAGGAYEQY
TRBJ2-2,TRBV15,ATSRDGKETGDSGELF
TRBJ1-1,TRBV28,ASRSTGAEAF
TRBJ1-1,TRBV7-9,ASSPGTGGRNTEAF
TRBJ2-5,TRBV10-1,ASSANRETQY
TRBJ1-5,TRBV18,ASSPSDQPQH
TRBJ2-1,TRBV4-1,ASSQTLASNEQF
TRBJ1-2,TRBV7-9,ASSPGTDYGYT